The following is a T cell receptor beta chain sequence with its context. CDR3 length: 13 residues. CDR1 and CDR2 (germline): SGHTA, FQGNSA. The V segment lost 1 base and the J segment 8 bases; nucleotides outside the gene matches: 1. Original handling: Amplifying reference gene primers gave estimates of nucleated cell counts. Generated by immunoSEQ multiplex PCR, the TCRdb table keeps only in-frame clones and is missing some. From that table come the V and J calls and clone size; the DNA was used to work out D and trimming. The table includes around 120,000 clones, less than 75% detected once. The data derive from a study of blood T cell repertoires in COVID-19. About the study: Italy, Spain and the United States were the sources of the convalescent and acute COVID-19 samples. T cells, B-cell-depleted T cells, or PBMCs provided the cDNA or gDNA that served as material.

The sequence came from a human donor with acute or convalescent COVID-19. The donor label of this sample is uncertain. The sample taken for sequencing was peripheral blood. This chain joins TRBV7-2 and TRBJ1-1; 10 nucleotides agree with TRBD1. The CDR3, as DNA: TGTGCCAGCAGCTTAGGGACAGGGGGAGAAGCTTTCTTT. This translates into CASSLGTGGEAFF.